Described below is a single T cell receptor beta chain sequence and its context. Its target is not known. This specimen comes from a study of blood T cells in healthy people across ages. J gave up 0 bases and V 0 bases, and 2 bases lay outside the gene matches. This CDR3 spans 16 amino acids. Germline CDR1 and CDR2: SGDLS and YYNGEE. The authors drew roughly 9.8 milliliters of peripheral blood from each donor. Whenever a sample was processed, at least 7 million PBMCs were isolated. Primed by a sample-barcoded 5' primer and a J-beta primer mix, a second PCR proceeded for about 6 to 12 cycles. TCRdb ran MiXCR on the 5' RACE reads and lists one entry per CDR3 protein. The sample shows roughly 800,000 distinct CDR3 sequences, under 40% of them seen only once. Study-wide findings and caveats: No conclusive comparison of naive versus antigen-experienced cells was possible with unsorted PBMCs.

The receptor was derived from a man aged 18 to 30 in good health. Sequencing was carried out using blood. The chain links TRBV9 to TRBJ2-1; 8 bases align to TRBD2. CDR3 residues: CASSVGSGISYNEQFF. The CDR3 DNA follows: TGTGCCAGCAGCGTAGGTAGCGGGATCTCCTACAATGAGCAGTTCTTC.